The next 24 T cell receptor beta chains were all read from a single sample in a study of blood T cell repertoires in COVID-19. TCRdb keeps only in-frame clones here, not all; method: immunoSEQ multiplex PCR. The table lists approximately 140,000 clones, roughly 82% of them singletons. Source material: peripheral blood. These receptors came from a man aged 65 to 79 with acute or convalescent COVID-19.

This chain connects TRBV6-6 to TRBJ1-4, with D unresolved. The germline V gene encodes CDR1 MNHNY and CDR2 SVGAGI (reference sequence). The V end was cut by 6 bases, the J end by 13 bases, with 12 bases between. The CDR3 extends over 11 amino acids. The CDR3 DNA is TGTGCCAGCAGCGTCCTCGGAGGACTGTTTTTT. It specifies CASSVLGGLFF.

The gene calls are TRBV5-4 and TRBJ2-5, with D perhaps TRBD2 (6 bases). The germline gives CDR1 SGHNT, CDR2 YYREEE (reference sequence). V lost 6 bases to trimming and J lost 7 bases, with 19 bases between them. The CDR3 totals 14 residues. The CDR3 DNA reads as TGTGCCAGCACCGAGATTAGCGGTCCGGGGACCCAGTACTTC. As protein: CASTEISGPGTQYF.

This clone was seen more than once but under ten times. The chain has TRBV2 and TRBJ2-1, with TRBD2 identical over 10 bases. CDR1 is SNHLY, CDR2 FYNNEI, per germline. The junction had 11 bases not matched to a gene; V was cut back by 4 bases and J by 5 bases. The CDR3 sequence is 17 residues long. The CDR3 DNA is TGTGCCAGCAGTGCCCTAACCCTAGCGGGGGCGCACAATGAGCAGTTCTTC. Its protein product is CASSALTLAGAHNEQFF.

The genes are TRBV7-2 and TRBJ2-7; D ambiguous. The V gene's germline CDR1 is SGHTA and CDR2 FQGNSA. This CDR3 spans 11 amino acids. Between the trimmed V and J ends, which lost 5 bases and 4 bases, there was a span of 6 bases. The CDR3 spells CASSRSYEQYF. The CDR3, as DNA: TGTGCCAGCAGCCGGAGTTACGAGCAGTACTTC.

The CDR3: CASSSYSRETQYF. The CDR3, as DNA: TGTGCCAGCAGCTCCTATAGCCGGGAGACCCAGTACTTC. This chain joins TRBV5-4 and TRBJ2-5; D gene uncertain. The V and J ends lost 3 bases and 5 bases respectively, with 11 bases between them. The V gene's germline CDR1 is SGHNT and CDR2 YYREEE (reference sequence). This CDR3 spans 13 amino acids.

V usage is TRBV6-5 and J usage is TRBJ2-3, with TRBD1 identical over 8 bases. CDR1 and CDR2 from the germline V gene are MNHEY and SVGAGI. The CDR3 sequence is 14 residues long. V dropped 7 bases and J dropped 6; count of bases not matched to a gene: 9. In DNA, the CDR3 is TGTGCCAGCACCCCGGACAGGGCCCGGGATACGCAGTATTTT. The encoded protein is CASTPDRARDTQYF.

The chain links TRBV5-1 to TRBJ2-2, with TRBD1 as a possible D gene (6 bases). V lost 2 bases to trimming and J lost 3 bases, with 11 bases between them. This CDR3 is 15 amino acids long. Germline lookup yields CDR1 SGHRS and CDR2 YFSETQ. In DNA, the CDR3 is TGCGCCAGCAGCTTTCAGGGGCAGGACACCGGGGAGCTGTTTTTT. This codes for CASSFQGQDTGELFF.

The rearrangement uses TRBV27 and TRBJ1-1; D perhaps matches TRBD1 (5 bases). The CDR3 contains 14 residues. V was shortened by 3 bases and J by 5 bases, with 13 bases between the two germline ends. In germline, CDR1 is MNHEY, CDR2 SMNVEV (reference sequence). The CDR3 spells CASSFGGIGTEAFF. For the CDR3, the DNA is TGTGCCAGCAGTTTCGGGGGTATCGGGACTGAAGCTTTCTTT.

The chain has TRBV1 and TRBJ1-1; the table's D call TRBD1 went unverified against the DNA. TRBV1 is given as a pseudogene. This CDR3 region has 15 residues. This CDR3 reads CTSSQNGQQNTEAFF. CDR3 in DNA: TGCACCAGCAGCCAAAACGGACAACAGAACACTGAAGCTTTCTTT.

The V call is TRBV2, the J call TRBJ2-5; D is possibly TRBD1 (6 bases). The V gene's germline CDR1 is SNHLY and CDR2 FYNNEI. V lost 6 bases to trimming and J lost 5 bases, with 13 bases between them. The CDR3 has 13 amino acids. CDR3 region: CASSRQDGETQYF. DNA of the CDR3: TGTGCCAGCAGCAGACAGGATGGGGAGACCCAGTACTTC.

J is TRBJ2-5 and V is TRBV7-9; possibly TRBD1 for D (6 bases). The V end lost 4 bases, the J end lost 3 bases, and 12 bases lay between the germline ends. Germline V gene sequence: CDR1 SEHNR, CDR2 FQNEAQ (reference sequence). The CDR3 length is 14 residues. In nucleotides, the CDR3 is TGTGCCAGCAGCTCCACAGGGAAAGAAGAGACCCAGTACTTC. This translates into CASSSTGKEETQYF.

The rearrangement links TRBV6-5 to TRBJ2-1, with 8 nucleotides matching TRBD2. Losses at the gene ends were 4 bases for V and 12 bases for J; bases not matched to a gene: 5. Germline lookup yields CDR1 MNHEY and CDR2 SVGAGI. This CDR3 contains 12 residues. The CDR3 coding sequence is TGTGCCAGCAGTTCGGGGGGGATCTGGCAGTTCTTC. Protein: CASSSGGIWQFF.

The J gene is TRBJ2-2, the V gene TRBV3-1 (or the pseudogene TRBV3-2); 7 bases are shared with TRBD1. In germline, CDR1 is LGHDT, CDR2 YNNKEL (reference sequence). This CDR3 contains 14 residues. V was clipped by 0 bases and J by 6 bases; unmatched bases: 1. DNA of the CDR3: TGTGCCAGCAGCCAAGATGACAGGGCCGGGGAGCTGTTTTTT. It codes for CASSQDDRAGELFF.

The chain combines TRBV7-8 with TRBJ2-7; TRBD1 is a possible D gene (6 bases). Trimming removed 3 bases from V and 3 bases from J, with 12 bases in between. This CDR3 contains 14 residues. Germline lookup yields CDR1 SGHVS and CDR2 FQNEAQ. The CDR3 DNA reads as TGTGCCAGCAGCTTTGCCGGGACAAACTACGAGCAGTACTTC. Translation gives CASSFAGTNYEQYF. The variable domain in full, completed from reference TRBV7-8 and TRBJ2-7, reads GAGVSQSPRYKVAKRGQDVALRCDPISGHVSLFWYQQALGQGPEFLTYFQNEAQLDKSGLPSDRFFAERPEGSVSTLKIQRTQQEDSAVYLCASSFAGTNYEQYFGPGTRLTVT.

J is TRBJ2-7 and V is TRBV11-2; 9 nucleotides agree with TRBD2. Per the germline V gene, CDR1 is SGHAT and CDR2 is FQNNGV. Trimming at V came to 5 bases and at J to 0 bases, leaving 8 bases not matched to a gene. The CDR3 totals 16 residues. The CDR3 sequence is CASSLRTSVSSYEQYF. DNA for the CDR3: TGTGCCAGCAGCCTAAGGACTAGCGTCTCCTCCTACGAGCAGTACTTC.

The chain employs TRBV7-2 and TRBJ1-3; D is unclear. This CDR3 is 14 amino acids long. CDR1 and CDR2 (germline): SGHTA, FQGNSA. V lost 3 bases and J 1 base, leaving 7 bases between the germline ends. This CDR3 is CASSFDWSGNTIYF. The CDR3 DNA reads TGTGCCAGCAGCTTCGACTGGTCTGGAAACACCATATATTTT.

The rearrangement uses TRBV18 and TRBJ1-1; D not resolved. The germline V gene has CDR1 KGHSH and CDR2 LQKENI. V shed 1 base and J shed 1 base, with 10 bases lying between them. This CDR3 has 15 amino acids. The CDR3: CASSPLASENTEAFF. The CDR3 DNA follows: TGTGCCAGCTCACCACTAGCGTCCGAGAACACTGAAGCTTTCTTT.

The CDR3 loop reads CASQQDGNTIYF. The CDR3, as DNA: TGTGCCAGCCAGCAGGATGGAAACACCATATATTTT. V and J are TRBV2 and TRBJ1-3; D remains unclear. Germline values: CDR1 SNHLY, CDR2 FYNNEI. The CDR3 sequence is 12 residues long. The V gene lost 8 bases and the J gene lost 3 bases, with 8 bases spanning the gap.

The chain combines TRBV5-1 with TRBJ1-1; D is perhaps TRBD1 (5 bases). CDR3 length: 15 residues. V was pared by 2 bases and J by 0 bases, with 11 bases between. Germline assignment: CDR1 SGHRS and CDR2 YFSETQ. In DNA form, the CDR3 reads TGCGCCAGCAGCTTTTCAGGGAACATGAACACTGAAGCTTTCTTT. It encodes CASSFSGNMNTEAFF.

This chain links TRBV19 with TRBJ2-2; 11 positions agree with TRBD1. V dropped 3 bases and J dropped 0; count of bases not matched to a gene: 3. This CDR3 contains 17 residues. Germline V gives CDR1 LNHDA, CDR2 SQIVND (reference sequence). The CDR3 nucleotides read TGTGCCAGTAGTATTCGGACAGGGGGCACGAACACCGGGGAGCTGTTTTTT. Its translation: CASSIRTGGTNTGELFF.

This chain uses TRBV7-2 with TRBJ2-7; the D is unclear. The CDR3 totals 14 residues. Germline CDR1 and CDR2: SGHTA and FQGNSA. Trimming cost V 1 base and J 2 bases, with 9 bases left between them. The CDR3 DNA reads as TGTGCCAGCAGCTTAGTTATACCTACCTACGAGCAGTACTTC. This codes for CASSLVIPTYEQYF. Full variable domain (outside the CDR3, taken from reference TRBV7-2 and TRBJ2-7): GAGVSQSPSNKVTEKGKDVELRCDPISGHTALYWYRQSLGQGLEFLIYFQGNSAPDKSGLPSDRFSAERTGGSVSTLTIQRTQQEDSAVYLCASSLVIPTYEQYFGPGTRLTVT.

The chain uses TRBV5-1 and TRBJ2-3; D not resolved. Looked up from germline, CDR1 is SGHRS and CDR2 is YFSETQ. V lost 4 bases to trimming and J lost 0 bases, with 9 bases between them. The CDR3 is made up of 14 amino acids. The CDR3 reads CASSPDTSTDTQYF. CDR3 DNA: TGCGCCAGCAGCCCTGATACTAGCACAGATACGCAGTATTTT. Based on the CDR3 plus reference TRBV5-1 and TRBJ2-3, the full variable domain is KAGVTQTPRYLIKTRGQQVTLSCSPISGHRSVSWYQQTPGQGLQFLFEYFSETQRNKGNFPGRFSGRQFSNSRSEMNVSTLELGDSALYLCASSPDTSTDTQYFGPGTRLTVL.

This clone came up a few times. The chain uses TRBV19 and TRBJ1-5, with 9 bases matching TRBD1. The germline gives CDR1 LNHDA, CDR2 SQIVND (reference sequence). This CDR3 spans 16 amino acids. Unmatched junction bases numbered 6, after V lost 5 bases and J lost 1 base. The CDR3 loop reads CASSALQGASNQPQHF. Written as DNA, the CDR3 is TGTGCCAGTAGTGCACTACAGGGGGCCAGCAATCAGCCCCAGCATTTT.

This clone was counted only a few times. The J gene is TRBJ1-1, the V gene TRBV15; TRBD1 aligns across 7 bases. The ends lost 3 bases at V and 7 bases at J; junction bases unmatched: 8. This CDR3 spans 14 amino acids. CDR1 and CDR2 (germline): LNHNV, YYDKDF (reference sequence). This CDR3 reads CATSRDGQAVEAFF. CDR3 in DNA: TGTGCCACCAGCAGGGATGGACAGGCGGTTGAAGCTTTCTTT.